This record concerns one T cell receptor beta chain sequence. The antigen remains unidentified. The sample is drawn from a study of Ad26.COV2.S vaccination and SARS-CoV-2 variants. Across the whole study: A COV1001 Ad26.COV2.S trial-arm participant provided the sample. Notes on the study in general: Vaccine and placebo groups showed comparable non-spike TCR breadth. Individuals receiving vaccine had higher spike-specific TCR breadth than placebo recipients did.

Assay: immunoSEQ multiplex PCR; the TCRdb copy retains only in-frame clones and omits some. The sample lists a few hundred thousand clones; approximately 87% were seen once. Documented treatment: around 19 received Ad26.COV2.S at low or high dose, single or two shots; 5 received placebo; per-sample allocation not given. On day 63 after the first injection, vaccine and placebo recipients gave samples. In Boston, the donor was an adult between 18-55 years of age. Unmatched junction bases numbered 9, after V lost 3 bases and J lost 5 bases. The length of the CDR3 is 15 residues. Germline loops: CDR1 PRHDT, CDR2 FYEKMQ (reference sequence).

Sequenced here: peripheral blood, sampled in a trial of Ad26.COV2.S vaccine versus placebo. The receptor's source is a person between 18 and 65 years old who received the Ad26.COV2.S COVID-19 vaccine or a placebo. The rearrangement uses TRBV13 and TRBJ2-7; 8 bases agree with TRBD1. The CDR3 region is CASSFDRGRSDEQYF. The CDR3 DNA is TGTGCCAGCAGCTTTGACAGGGGACGGAGCGACGAGCAGTACTTC.